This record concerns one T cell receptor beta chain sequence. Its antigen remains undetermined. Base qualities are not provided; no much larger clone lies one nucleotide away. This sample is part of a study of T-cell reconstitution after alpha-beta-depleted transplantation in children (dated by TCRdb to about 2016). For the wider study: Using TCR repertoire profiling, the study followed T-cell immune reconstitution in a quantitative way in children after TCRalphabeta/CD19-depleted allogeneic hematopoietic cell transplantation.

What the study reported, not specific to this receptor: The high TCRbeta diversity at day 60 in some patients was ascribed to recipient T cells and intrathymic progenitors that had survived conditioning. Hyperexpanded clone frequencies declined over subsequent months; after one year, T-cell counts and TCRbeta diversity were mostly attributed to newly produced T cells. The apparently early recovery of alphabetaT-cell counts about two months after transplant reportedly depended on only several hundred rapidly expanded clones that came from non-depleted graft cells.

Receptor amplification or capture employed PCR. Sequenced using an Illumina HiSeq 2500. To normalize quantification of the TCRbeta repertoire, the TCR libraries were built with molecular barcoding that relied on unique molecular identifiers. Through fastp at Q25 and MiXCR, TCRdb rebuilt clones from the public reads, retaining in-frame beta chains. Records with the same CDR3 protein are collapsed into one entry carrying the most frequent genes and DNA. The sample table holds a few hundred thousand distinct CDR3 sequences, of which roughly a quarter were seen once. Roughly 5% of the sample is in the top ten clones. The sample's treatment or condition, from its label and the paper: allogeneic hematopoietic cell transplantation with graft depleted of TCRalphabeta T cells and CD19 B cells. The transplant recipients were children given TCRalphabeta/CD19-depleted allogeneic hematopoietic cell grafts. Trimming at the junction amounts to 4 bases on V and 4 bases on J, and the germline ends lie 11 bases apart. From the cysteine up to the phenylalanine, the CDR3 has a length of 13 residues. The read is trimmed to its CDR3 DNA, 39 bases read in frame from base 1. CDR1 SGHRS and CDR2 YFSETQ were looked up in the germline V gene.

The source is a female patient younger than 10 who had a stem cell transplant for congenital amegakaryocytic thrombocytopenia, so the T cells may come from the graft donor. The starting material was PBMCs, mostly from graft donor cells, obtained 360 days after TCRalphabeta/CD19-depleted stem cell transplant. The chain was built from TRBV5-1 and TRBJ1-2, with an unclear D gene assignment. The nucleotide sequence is TGCGCCAGCAGCCCATTCCTACCCTATGGCTACACCTTC. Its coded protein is CASSPFLPYGYTF.